This is a list of T cell receptor beta chains from one sample in a study of blood T cell repertoires in COVID-19. TCRdb's table, derived via immunoSEQ multiplex PCR, lists solely in-frame clones and lacks some. Of just over 250,000 clones in the sample, over 75% were seen once. Sequencing input: peripheral blood. The receptors were sampled from a woman in her forties or fifties with acute or convalescent COVID-19. Both conserved end residues are part of each CDR3. The D gene is left open where the match is weak. The size entry is marked missing in some rows and otherwise reads once, few, many or a size class.

v_gene	d_gene	j_gene	abundance	CDR3aa	CDR3nt
TRBV27	-	TRBJ1-5	-	CASSLLQGDNQPQHF	TGTGCCAGCAGTTTATTACAGGGCGACAATCAGCCCCAGCATTTT
TRBV2	TRBD2	TRBJ2-7	-	CAKLAGGASSYEQYF	TGTGCCAAGCTAGCGGGAGGAGCCTCTTCTTACGAGCAGTACTTC
TRBV2	TRBD1	TRBJ1-5	few	CASSLGQGAGQPQHF	TGTGCCAGCAGTCTGGGACAGGGGGCCGGGCAGCCCCAGCATTTT
TRBV2	TRBD1	TRBJ1-2	few	CASSTQTGALANYGYTF	TGTGCCAGCAGTACCCAGACAGGGGCCCTAGCTAACTATGGCTACACCTTC
TRBV6-5	-	TRBJ1-6	few	CASRQSSYNSPLHF	TGTGCCAGCAGACAGAGCTCCTATAATTCACCCCTCCACTTT
TRBV28	TRBD2	TRBJ2-1	-	CASRPIAGGGSYNEQFF	TGTGCCAGCAGGCCCATAGCGGGAGGGGGGTCCTACAATGAGCAGTTCTTC
TRBV29-1	-	TRBJ2-1	once	CSVERGRGYNEQFF	TGCAGCGTTGAAAGGGGGAGGGGTTACAATGAGCAGTTCTTC
TRBV28	-	TRBJ2-7	-	CASSRTSTYEQYF	TGTGCCAGCAGTAGGACTTCTACCTACGAGCAGTACTTC
TRBV28	-	TRBJ2-2	-	CASTLITGNTGELFF	TGTGCCAGCACCCTGATCACAGGGAACACCGGGGAGCTGTTTTTT
TRBV7-3	-	TRBJ2-1	-	CASSLFLENEQFF	TGTGCCAGCAGCTTATTTCTCGAGAATGAGCAGTTCTTC
TRBV2	TRBD1	TRBJ2-3	-	CASSFRQGTISSTDTQYF	TGTGCCAGCAGCTTCCGACAGGGTACCATCTCTAGCACAGATACGCAGTATTTT
TRBV29-1	TRBD1	TRBJ1-5	-	CSVRLQGDQPQHF	TGCAGCGTTCGGTTGCAGGGGGATCAGCCCCAGCATTTT
TRBV2	-	TRBJ1-5	-	CASSVGGAAQPQHF	TGTGCCAGCAGTGTTGGGGGGGCTGCTCAGCCCCAGCATTTT
TRBV6-2/TRBV6-3	-	TRBJ1-4	-	CASSYGAVPGEKLFF	TGTGCCAGCAGTTACGGGGCAGTGCCAGGGGAAAAACTGTTTTTT
TRBV28	-	TRBJ2-2	-	CASTTGGNTGELFF	TGTGCCAGCACGACAGGCGGGAACACCGGGGAGCTGTTTTTT
TRBV7-9	TRBD1	TRBJ2-7	-	CASSYLDRVGEQYF	TGTGCCAGCAGCTACCTCGACAGGGTGGGCGAGCAGTACTTC
TRBV2	-	TRBJ1-3	-	CASRASRGFGNTIYF	TGTGCCAGCAGAGCTTCCAGGGGTTTTGGAAACACCATATATTTT
TRBV29-1	TRBD1	TRBJ2-5	-	CSVAGQVSETQYF	TGCAGCGTTGCCGGACAGGTATCTGAGACCCAGTACTTC